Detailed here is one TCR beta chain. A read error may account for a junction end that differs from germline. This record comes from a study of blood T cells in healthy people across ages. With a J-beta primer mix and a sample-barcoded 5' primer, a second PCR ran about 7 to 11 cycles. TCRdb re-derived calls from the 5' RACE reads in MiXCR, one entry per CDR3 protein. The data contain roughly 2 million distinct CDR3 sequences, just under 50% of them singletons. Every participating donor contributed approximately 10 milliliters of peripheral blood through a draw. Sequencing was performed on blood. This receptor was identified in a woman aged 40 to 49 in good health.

The CDR3 sequence is CASSPPGIQGTQYF. For the CDR3, the DNA is TGTGCCAGCAGTCCCCCTGGGATTCAAGGGACCCAGTACTTC. The chain links TRBV27 to TRBJ2-5; D not resolved. CDR3 length equals 14 residues. Germline V gene data show CDR1 as MNHEY and CDR2 as SMNVEV (reference sequence).